The 10 T cell receptor beta chains below all came from one sample that was sequenced in a study of blood T cell repertoires in COVID-19. Sequencing was performed with immunoSEQ multiplex PCR; in TCRdb, only in-frame clones are kept and a portion is missing. The sample consists of roughly 300,000 clones, roughly nine tenths of them appearing once. Source material: PBMCs or T cells enriched from blood (not recorded which). These receptors were taken from a woman in her 30s who had recovered from COVID-19.

This chain links TRBV6-5 with TRBJ2-1; weak D call: TRBD1 (6 bases). Per the germline V gene, CDR1 is MNHEY and CDR2 is SVGAGI. The CDR3 has 15 residues. V was clipped by 7 bases and J by 5 bases, with 18 bases between them. CDR3 sequence (DNA): TGTGCCAGCATATCAACAGGGTCGTTGAACAATGAGCAGTTCTTC. This translates into CASISTGSLNNEQFF.

This CDR3 reads CASRRITGGVNTEAFF. The CDR3 bases are TGTGCCAGTAGGCGCATCACAGGGGGTGTGAACACTGAAGCTTTCTTT. V usage is TRBV19 and J usage is TRBJ1-1; 8 bases match TRBD1. V was pared by 6 bases and J by 0 bases, with 9 bases of the junction left unmatched. The CDR3 has 16 residues. CDR1 and CDR2 (germline): LNHDA, SQIVND (reference sequence).

The chain employs TRBV4-1 and TRBJ1-2; 9 nucleotides agree with TRBD1. The CDR3 is 16 residues long. The germline CDR1 and CDR2 sequences are MGHRA and YSYEKL. The trim removed 4 bases at V and 7 bases at J, leaving 13 bases unmatched. As DNA, the CDR3 is TGCGCCAGCAGCCCAGGGGCAGGACAGGGGCCTGGTGGCTACACCTTC. This encodes CASSPGAGQGPGGYTF.

This clone was seen a single time. This rearrangement joins TRBV9 to TRBJ2-3; 13 nucleotides align to TRBD2. This CDR3 is 18 amino acids long. Germline CDR1 SGDLS, CDR2 YYNGEE. J lost 2 bases, V lost 0 bases, and 6 bases had no gene match. CDR3 in amino acids: CASSVAGLAGTITDTQYF. In DNA form, the CDR3 reads TGTGCCAGCAGCGTAGCGGGACTAGCGGGGACTATCACAGATACGCAGTATTTT. The full variable domain, in which reference TRBV9 and TRBJ2-3 provide the parts outside the CDR3, is DSGVTQTPKHLITATGQRVTLRCSPRSGDLSVYWYQQSLDQGLQFLIQYYNGEERAKGNILERFSAQQFPDLHSELNLSSLELGDSALYFCASSVAGLAGTITDTQYFGPGTRLTVL.

This clone was recorded once. This sequence joins TRBV3-1 (or the pseudogene TRBV3-2) and TRBJ1-4; D remains unclear. Trimming stripped 0 bases from V and 12 bases from J, with 20 bases between. Germline CDR1 and CDR2: LGHDT and YNNKEL (reference sequence). The CDR3 runs 16 residues. The CDR3 protein is CASSQDLNWKSGELFF. The DNA of the CDR3 is TGTGCCAGCAGCCAAGATCTAAATTGGAAGTCCGGGGAACTGTTTTTT.

This chain connects TRBV5-1 to TRBJ1-3, with D perhaps matching TRBD1 (6 bases). CDR3 length: 16 residues. Germline V gene data show CDR1 as SGHRS and CDR2 as YFSETQ. The V and J ends lost 4 bases and 0 bases respectively, with 14 bases between them. The CDR3 region is CASSPGGGLSGNTIYF. CDR3 DNA: TGCGCCAGCAGCCCCGGCGGGGGCCTCTCTGGAAACACCATATATTTT. Combining the CDR3 with reference TRBV5-1 and TRBJ1-3 gives the whole variable domain KAGVTQTPRYLIKTRGQQVTLSCSPISGHRSVSWYQQTPGQGLQFLFEYFSETQRNKGNFPGRFSGRQFSNSRSEMNVSTLELGDSALYLCASSPGGGLSGNTIYFGEGSWLTVV.

In DNA, the CDR3 is TGTGCCAGCAGCTACGGGGAATACGAGCAGTACTTC. Encoded protein: CASSYGEYEQYF. The chain recombines TRBV7-8 with TRBJ2-7; tentative D call: TRBD2 (5 bases). The CDR3 runs to 12 residues. In germline, CDR1 is SGHVS, CDR2 FQNEAQ. Trimming stripped 4 bases from V and 4 bases from J, with 8 bases between.

This chain uses TRBV5-6 with TRBJ2-3; D is undetermined. There are 15 residues in the CDR3. V shed 0 bases and J shed 0 bases, with 8 bases lying between them. The germline gives CDR1 SGHDT, CDR2 YYEEEE. This CDR3 is CASSLVAESTDTQYF. CDR3 DNA sequence: TGTGCCAGCAGCTTGGTGGCGGAGAGCACAGATACGCAGTATTTT. Full variable domain (missing parts from reference TRBV5-6 and TRBJ2-3): DAGVTQSPTHLIKTRGQQVTLRCSPKSGHDTVSWYQQALGQGPQFIFQYYEEEERQRGNFPDRFSGHQFPNYSSELNVNALLLGDSALYLCASSLVAESTDTQYFGPGTRLTVL.

This chain links TRBV1 with TRBJ2-7; the D segment call TRBD1 is taken from the table without a DNA check. TRBV1 is shown as a pseudogene. The CDR3 contains 16 residues. CDR3 residues: CTSSPKGNERTSEQYF. CDR3 sequence (DNA): TGCACCAGCAGCCCTAAGGGGAACGAGAGGACCTCCGAGCAGTACTTC.

This clone was detected once. The CDR3 DNA reads as TGCGCCAGCAGCCAAGATCTCGAGGCTCCGAGTTACACAGATACGCAGTATTTT. Translated: CASSQDLEAPSYTDTQYF. V is TRBV4-3 and J is TRBJ2-3; D gene unclear. CDR3 length: 18 amino acids. Germline CDR1 reads LGHNA; CDR2 reads YSLEER. V lost 0 bases and J 2 bases, leaving 18 bases between the germline ends.